A single sample gave rise to the 5 T cell receptor beta chains below, sequenced in a study of blood T cell repertoires in COVID-19. The repertoire was sequenced with immunoSEQ multiplex PCR; TCRdb's copy has only in-frame clones and lacks some. The repertoire holds 120,000 to 150,000 clones, with 75% to 85% as singletons. Material for sequencing was peripheral blood. The receptor set was obtained from a man aged 55-75 years with active or convalescent COVID-19.

This sequence joins TRBV7-3 and TRBJ2-7; 8 positions agree with TRBD1. The trim removed 5 bases at V and 4 bases at J, leaving 7 bases unmatched. CDR1 and CDR2 from the germline V gene are SGHTA and FQGTGA. The CDR3 has 14 amino acids. In nucleotides, the CDR3 is TGTGCCAGCAGCCCCGACAGGGGAAGATACGAGCAGTACTTC. It codes for CASSPDRGRYEQYF.

The table lists this clone with a few counts. The chain combines TRBV7-3 with TRBJ2-7; 9 bases fit TRBD1. V shed 5 bases and J 7 bases; nucleotides not matched to a gene: 12. Germline V gene lookup returns CDR1 SGHTA and CDR2 FQGTGA. This CDR3 has 15 residues. CDR3 region: CASSPQGGQGREQYF. In DNA form, the CDR3 reads TGTGCCAGCAGCCCCCAAGGAGGACAGGGGAGGGAGCAGTACTTC. Drawing the rest from reference TRBV7-3 and TRBJ2-7, the complete variable domain is GAGVSQTPSNKVTEKGKYVELRCDPISGHTALYWYRQSLGQGPEFLIYFQGTGAADDSGLPNDRFFAVRPEGSVSTLKIQRTERGDSAVYLCASSPQGGQGREQYFGPGTRLTVT.

V and J are TRBV7-2 and TRBJ2-1; TRBD1 matches 8 bases. CDR3 length: 15 residues. The germline V gene encodes CDR1 SGHTA and CDR2 FQGNSA. Trimming took 3 bases from V and 0 from J; bases not matched to a gene: 1. Here the CDR3 reads CASSLDRDSYNEQFF. The CDR3 DNA reads as TGTGCCAGCAGCTTGGACAGGGACTCCTACAATGAGCAGTTCTTC.

The V call is TRBV27, the J call TRBJ2-5; 7 bases align to TRBD1. The CDR3 contains 13 residues. CDR1 and CDR2 (germline): MNHEY, SMNVEV (reference sequence). Trimming removed 5 bases from V and 4 bases from J; junction bases left unmatched: 4. The CDR3 region has the DNA TGTGCCAGCAGTGATGAGGGGGCAGAGACCCAGTACTTC. As protein: CASSDEGAETQYF.

The CDR3, as DNA: TGTGCCAGCAGCCCTCCGACAGGGTTGGGCTACGAGCAGTACTTC. This translates into CASSPPTGLGYEQYF. The chain is built from TRBV7-2 and TRBJ2-7, with 7 bases identical to TRBD1. The V gene end was trimmed by 5 bases and the J gene end by 3 bases; junction bases not matched to a gene: 10. From germline, CDR1 is SGHTA and CDR2 FQGNSA. The CDR3 is made up of 15 amino acids. Variable domain in full (rest from reference TRBV7-2 and TRBJ2-7): GAGVSQSPSNKVTEKGKDVELRCDPISGHTALYWYRQSLGQGLEFLIYFQGNSAPDKSGLPSDRFSAERTGGSVSTLTIQRTQQEDSAVYLCASSPPTGLGYEQYFGPGTRLTVT.